This T cell receptor beta chain was captured in a study of blood T cell repertoires in COVID-19. Background on the study: From the United States, Italy and Spain came samples of acute and convalescent COVID-19. Sources were T cells, B-cell-depleted T cells, or PBMCs; the material itself was cDNA or gDNA.

A few counts support this clone. Study processing details: From reference gene primer amplification, estimates of nucleated cell counts were derived. TCRdb's copy holds only in-frame clones and misses some; the assay was immunoSEQ multiplex PCR. The DNA gave D and trimming, while V, J and clone size come from that table. This table has some 150,000 clones, 80% appearing once. The sequencing sample was made of peripheral blood. This clonotype was sampled from a woman in her 50s with acute or convalescent COVID-19.

Here the CDR3 reads CASSPPGANTEAFF. The CDR3 coding sequence is TGTGCCAGCAGTCCCCCCGGAGCGAACACTGAAGCTTTCTTT. V gene TRBV28 combines with J gene TRBJ1-1, with D unresolved. The CDR3 is 14 amino acids. Trimming removed 5 bases from V and 1 base from J, with 11 bases in between. CDR1 and CDR2 (germline): MDHEN, SYDVKM.